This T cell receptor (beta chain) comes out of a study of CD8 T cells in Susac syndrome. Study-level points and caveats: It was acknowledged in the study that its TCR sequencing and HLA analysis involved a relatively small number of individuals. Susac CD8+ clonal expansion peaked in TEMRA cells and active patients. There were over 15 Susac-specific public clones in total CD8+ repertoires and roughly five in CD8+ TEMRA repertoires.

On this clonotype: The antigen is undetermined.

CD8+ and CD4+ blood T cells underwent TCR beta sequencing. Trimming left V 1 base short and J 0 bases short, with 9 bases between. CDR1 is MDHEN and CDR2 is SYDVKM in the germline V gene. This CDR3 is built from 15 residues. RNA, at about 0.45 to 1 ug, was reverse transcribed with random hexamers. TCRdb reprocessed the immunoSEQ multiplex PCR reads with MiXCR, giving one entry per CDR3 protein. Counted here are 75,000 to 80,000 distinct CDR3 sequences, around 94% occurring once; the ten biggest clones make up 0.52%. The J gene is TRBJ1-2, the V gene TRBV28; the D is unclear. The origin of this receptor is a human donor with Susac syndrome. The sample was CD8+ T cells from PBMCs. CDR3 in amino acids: CASSLLENANYGYTF. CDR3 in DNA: TGTGCCAGCAGTTTATTGGAGAACGCTAACTATGGCTACACCTTC.